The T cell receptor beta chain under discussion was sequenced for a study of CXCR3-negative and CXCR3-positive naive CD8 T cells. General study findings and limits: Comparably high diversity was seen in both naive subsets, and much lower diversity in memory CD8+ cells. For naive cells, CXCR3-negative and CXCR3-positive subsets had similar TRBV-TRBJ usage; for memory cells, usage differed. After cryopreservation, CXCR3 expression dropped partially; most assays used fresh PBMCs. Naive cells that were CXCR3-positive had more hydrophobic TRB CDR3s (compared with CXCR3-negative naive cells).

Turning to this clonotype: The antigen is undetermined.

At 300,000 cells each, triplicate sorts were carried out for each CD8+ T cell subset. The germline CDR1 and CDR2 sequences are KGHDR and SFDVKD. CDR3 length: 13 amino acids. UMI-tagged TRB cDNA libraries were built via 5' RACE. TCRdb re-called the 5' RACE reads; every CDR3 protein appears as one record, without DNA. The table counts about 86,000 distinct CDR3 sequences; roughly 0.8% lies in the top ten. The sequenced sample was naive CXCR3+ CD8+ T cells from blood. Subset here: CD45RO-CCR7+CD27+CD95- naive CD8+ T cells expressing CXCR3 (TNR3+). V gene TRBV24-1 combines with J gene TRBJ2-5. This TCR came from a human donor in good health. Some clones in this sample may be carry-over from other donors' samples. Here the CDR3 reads CATSDLPEETQYF.